Listed here are 3 T cell receptor beta chains from one sample, sequenced in a study of cytomegalovirus exposure and HLA in healthy donors. With 60 Vbeta and 13 Jbeta primers, the PCR was carried out. The protocol was immunoSEQ multiplex PCR, while the TCRdb copy is restricted to in-frame clones and leaves out a portion. The sample holds 150,000 to 200,000 clones, about 80% seen once. Sequenced material: PBMCs. These receptors were collected from a woman in her forties in good health and CMV-seronegative.

The CDR3: CASTAQGAQGYTF. The CDR3 bases are TGTGCCAGCACCGCCCAGGGGGCGCAAGGCTACACCTTC. The V gene is TRBV28, the J gene TRBJ1-2; 8 nucleotides match TRBD1. V was clipped by 7 bases and J by 8 bases; unmatched bases: 9. Germline CDR1 and CDR2: MDHEN and SYDVKM. This CDR3 is built from 13 residues.

The gene calls are TRBV5-4 and TRBJ2-5; no definite D call. Per germline, CDR1 SGHNT and CDR2 YYREEE (reference sequence). CDR3 length: 14 residues. The V end was cut by 5 bases, the J end by 7 bases, with 18 bases between. The CDR3 DNA is TGTGCCAGCAGTCCCGGGTCCGGTTACGGGACCCAGTACTTC. This sequence encodes CASSPGSGYGTQYF.

This CDR3 is CASSLTATSEGGYTF. The CDR3 coding sequence is TGCGCCAGCAGCTTGACGGCAACGTCGGAGGGCGGCTACACCTTC. The chain recombines TRBV5-1 with TRBJ1-2; no clear D gene. The germline CDR1 and CDR2 sequences are SGHRS and YFSETQ. The CDR3 covers 15 residues. Trimming took off 1 base at V and 8 bases at J, with 18 bases between the two ends.